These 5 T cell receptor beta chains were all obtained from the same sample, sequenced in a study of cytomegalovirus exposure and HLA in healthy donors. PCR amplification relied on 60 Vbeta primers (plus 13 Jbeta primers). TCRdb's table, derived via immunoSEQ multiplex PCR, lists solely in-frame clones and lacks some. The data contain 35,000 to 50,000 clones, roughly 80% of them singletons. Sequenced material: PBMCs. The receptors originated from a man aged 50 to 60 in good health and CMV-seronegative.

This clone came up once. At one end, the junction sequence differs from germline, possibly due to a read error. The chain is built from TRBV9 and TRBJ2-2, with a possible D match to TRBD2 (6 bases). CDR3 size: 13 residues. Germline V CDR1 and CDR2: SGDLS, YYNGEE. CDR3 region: CASLRAGWRGAVF. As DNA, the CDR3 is TGTGCCAGCTTGAGGGCAGGTTGGCGGGGAGCTGTTTTT. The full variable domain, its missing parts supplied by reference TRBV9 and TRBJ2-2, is DSGVTQTPKHLITATGQRVTLRCSPRSGDLSVYWYQQSLDQGLQFLIQYYNGEERAKGNILERFSAQQFPDLHSELNLSSLELGDSALYFCASLRAGWRGAVFGEGSRLTVL.

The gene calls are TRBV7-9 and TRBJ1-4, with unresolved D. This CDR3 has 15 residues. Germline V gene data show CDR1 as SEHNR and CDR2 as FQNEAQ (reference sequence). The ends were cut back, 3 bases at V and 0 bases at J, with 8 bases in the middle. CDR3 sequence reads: CASSFGSSTNEKLFF. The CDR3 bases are TGTGCCAGCAGCTTCGGGTCTTCAACTAATGAAAAACTGTTTTTT.

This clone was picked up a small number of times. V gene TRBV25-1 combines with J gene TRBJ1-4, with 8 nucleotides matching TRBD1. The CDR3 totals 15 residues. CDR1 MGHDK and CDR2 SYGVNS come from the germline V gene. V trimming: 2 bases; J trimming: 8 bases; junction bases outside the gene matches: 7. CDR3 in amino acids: CASSELGTGGEKLFF. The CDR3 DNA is TGTGCCAGCAGTGAACTGGGGACAGGTGGGGAAAAACTGTTTTTT.

Here the CDR3 reads CASRGLAANEQFF. CDR3 bases: TGTGCCAGCAGGGGACTAGCGGCCAATGAGCAGTTCTTC. The J gene is TRBJ2-1, the V gene TRBV27; TRBD2 matches 11 bases. This CDR3 spans 13 amino acids. Germline CDR1 reads MNHEY; CDR2 reads SMNVEV (reference sequence). With 6 bases clipped from V and 6 bases from J, the junction kept 1 base outside the gene matches.

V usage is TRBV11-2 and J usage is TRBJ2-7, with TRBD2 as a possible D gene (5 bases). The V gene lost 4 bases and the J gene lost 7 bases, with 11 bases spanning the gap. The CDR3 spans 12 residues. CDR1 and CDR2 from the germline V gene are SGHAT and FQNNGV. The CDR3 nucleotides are TGTGCCAGCAGCTCGATTAGCGTTGAGCAGTACTTC. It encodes CASSSISVEQYF.